This T cell receptor (beta chain) was observed in a study of blood T cell repertoires in COVID-19 (dated by TCRdb to 2018 to 2021). The study in broad terms: Collaborator samples came from the United States, Italy and Spain and covered acute and convalescent phases of COVID-19. The material from the prospective study consisted of cDNA or gDNA derived from T cells, B-cell-depleted T cells, or PBMCs. Deeply sampled blood TCRbeta repertoires from subjects exposed to, actively infected with, or recovered from COVID-19 were included in the dataset. The repertoires were released in a freely available public database intended as a resource for research on the immune response to SARS-CoV-2. Samples came from the ongoing ImmuneRACE study (first 160 participants) plus 1,254 subjects from 6 global collaborators. Sample metadata almost always included a de-identified subject ID, COVID-19 status, age in years and sex. Where HLA class I and class II types were available, the types were taken from metadata supplied by the sample provider, not from assay-based typing. Results the study describes overall, beyond this receptor: The amount of clinical and demographic metadata varied by source and participant and was provided uncurated.

Each collaborating institution followed its own protocols to collect whole blood in K2EDTA tubes. For TCRbeta analysis, collaborators shipped samples in one of three forms: frozen whole blood, isolated PBMCs, or DNA extracted from either of those sample types. TCRbeta CDR3 regions were amplified from genomic DNA using the immunoSEQ Assay, a bias-controlled multiplex PCR. The published analysis was carried out like this. Within the assay, amplification of reference gene primers was used to estimate how many nucleated cells each sample contained. Sequence reads were collapsed and filtered to measure the absolute abundance of every unique TCRbeta CDR3 rearrangement. For each sample, productive Simpson clonality was calculated as the square root of Simpson's diversity index across productive rearrangements. TCRdb limited this immuneACCESS table to in-frame rearrangements with V and J called. A share of clones is missing; checked studies link under half to unresolved V genes, and the rest is unexplained. For V, J and clone size, that table is used; D and trimming come from the DNA. Present in this sample are approximately 280,000 clones, 88% of which were seen just once. The ten largest account for 9% to 9.5% of the sample.

The germline V gene provides CDR1 KGHSH and CDR2 LQKENI. V drops 1 base and J drops 5 bases, leaving 8 bases in between. CDR3 length: 13 amino acids, cysteine to phenylalanine. Only CDR3 DNA is held: 39 bases, read in frame from base 1. A remark on this clone: Its antigen is unknown. Base qualities are not at hand, and no much larger clone is one base apart.

The V gene is TRBV18 and the J gene is TRBJ1-2; a tentative D call is TRBD1 (5 bases match). The material sequenced was peripheral blood. This TCR was recovered from a young man with active or convalescent COVID-19. For the CDR3, the sequence is CASSPRGEYGYTF. The DNA reads as follows: TGTGCCAGCTCACCACGGGGGGAGTATGGCTACACCTTC.